The entry below gives a single TCR beta chain sequence along with its context. Its antigen is undetermined. This specimen comes from a study of regulatory T cells in long-lasting Graves disease. Findings and caveats of the study: Among persistent patients, a larger number of public clonotypes were shared (around 3,000) than among newly diagnosed patients (about 970).

V lost 0 bases to trimming and J lost 6 bases; unmatched junction nucleotides: 7. The germline gives CDR1 ENHRY, CDR2 SYGVKD. The CDR3 is made up of 16 amino acids. Time point indicated: newly diagnosed GD, antithyroid drugs for less than 3 months. RNA isolated from PBMCs was used to make the TCR library. HTBI primers from iRepertoire and Arm-PCR of CDR3 regions yielded the TCR beta libraries. TCRdb recomputed calls from the multiplex PCR reads with MiXCR, one row per CDR3 protein. Among under 300,000 distinct CDR3 sequences listed, 18% were seen once. The data were also submitted as part of a second study, on T cells in Graves' hyperthyroidism and ophthalmopathy.

V and J are TRBV10-3 and TRBJ2-1; the match to TRBD2 covers 8 bases. The receptor was derived from a woman in her twenties or thirties with Graves disease. The material sequenced was peripheral blood mononuclear cells (PBMCs), taken at new diagnosis, from a patient treated with antithyroid drugs. The CDR3 here is CAISESGTRVVNEQFF. CDR3 nucleotides: TGTGCCATCAGTGAGTCTGGGACTAGGGTAGTCAATGAGCAGTTCTTC.